Following are 26 T cell receptor beta chains from one sample sequenced in a study of cytomegalovirus exposure and HLA in healthy donors. Profiled with immunoSEQ multiplex PCR; TCRdb holds only in-frame clones, not every one. This table has about 310,000 clones, 88% appearing once. The sample comprised PBMCs. The receptors shown here come from a man aged 30 to 39 in good health and CMV-seronegative.

The chain joins TRBV5-8 to TRBJ1-1; 8 positions agree with TRBD1. The junction had 5 bases not matched to a gene; V was cut back by 2 bases and J by 5 bases. Germline loops: CDR1 SGHTS, CDR2 YDEGEE. This CDR3 is built from 14 residues. DNA of the CDR3: TGTGCCAGCAGCTTCACAGGGGGTCTAACTGAAGCTTTCTTT. Its protein is CASSFTGGLTEAFF.

This clone appeared a single time. The chain has TRBV27 and TRBJ2-1; 8 nucleotides match TRBD2. Germline CDR1 reads MNHEY; CDR2 reads SMNVEV (reference sequence). Trimming removed 3 bases from V and 4 bases from J; junction bases left unmatched: 5. This CDR3 is 15 amino acids long. The CDR3 here is CASSLRGASYNEQFF. Written as DNA, the CDR3 is TGTGCCAGCAGTTTGCGGGGGGCGTCTTACAATGAGCAGTTCTTC.

This sequence joins TRBV5-6 and TRBJ2-1; 10 nucleotides line up with TRBD2. Germline V gene sequence: CDR1 SGHDT, CDR2 YYEEEE. Unmatched junction bases numbered 7, after V lost 1 base and J lost 3 bases. This CDR3 has 17 residues. This CDR3 reads CASSLSSGGFVYNEQFF. The CDR3 DNA is TGTGCCAGCAGCTTGAGTAGCGGGGGGTTCGTCTACAATGAGCAGTTCTTC.

The DNA of the CDR3 is TGTGCCAGCAGCTTAATACTGTTTGCAGGGTCCATGCCCACAGTTCCTTTCTTT. Amino acids: CASSLILFAGSMPTVPFF. The rearrangement links TRBV5-4 to TRBJ1-1; tentatively, D is TRBD1 (5 bases). This CDR3 spans 18 amino acids. Germline CDR1 SGHNT, CDR2 YYREEE (reference sequence). Trimming shortened V by 2 bases and J by 12 bases, and 32 bases separated the two germline ends.

The chain employs TRBV15 and TRBJ2-7, with 7 bases lining up with TRBD1. CDR3 length: 14 amino acids. V gave up 1 base and J gave up 3 bases; unmatched junction bases: 3. Germline V lookup: CDR1 LNHNV, CDR2 YYDKDF (reference sequence). The DNA of the CDR3 is TGTGCCACCAGCAGAGGCCAGGGGGTCTACGAGCAGTACTTC. This sequence encodes CATSRGQGVYEQYF.

This chain uses TRBV4-3 with TRBJ2-3; 7 bases map to TRBD1. Germline trimming cut 2 bases from V and 0 bases from J; bases unmatched to any gene: 2. Germline assignment: CDR1 LGHNA and CDR2 YSLEER. The CDR3 contains 15 residues. CDR3 nucleotide sequence: TGCGCCAGCAGCCAACTGACAGGGAGCACAGATACGCAGTATTTT. Translation gives CASSQLTGSTDTQYF.

J is TRBJ2-1 and V is TRBV4-1, with 9 bases identical to TRBD2. Trimming took 1 base from V and 7 from J; bases not matched to a gene: 5. The germline gives CDR1 MGHRA, CDR2 YSYEKL. This CDR3 is 15 amino acids long. The CDR3 DNA sequence: TGCGCCAGCAGCCAAGGTAGCGGGGGACGAAATGAGCAGTTCTTC. Translation gives CASSQGSGGRNEQFF.

The chain uses TRBV14 and TRBJ2-5; D perhaps matches TRBD2 (5 bases). CDR1 SGHDN and CDR2 FVKESK come from the germline V gene. V lost 0 bases to trimming and J lost 4 bases, with 12 bases between them. There are 15 residues in the CDR3. The CDR3 nucleotides are TGTGCCAGCAGCCAAGACACGGACTCACCAGAGACCCAGTACTTC. Translated, it gives CASSQDTDSPETQYF.

The gene calls are TRBV15 and TRBJ1-1, with 9 bases identical to TRBD1. CDR1 and CDR2 from the germline V gene are LNHNV and YYDKDF (reference sequence). CDR3 length: 14 amino acids. Trimming removed 4 bases from V and 5 bases from J; junction bases left unmatched: 5. In DNA, the CDR3 is TGTGCCACCAGCACCCGGGACAGGGTTACTGAAGCTTTCTTT. Its protein product is CATSTRDRVTEAFF.

V and J are TRBV9 and TRBJ2-5; perhaps TRBD2 as D (7 bases). The CDR3 length is 16 residues. V was pared by 2 bases and J by 5 bases, with 19 bases between. Looked up from germline, CDR1 is SGDLS and CDR2 is YYNGEE. The CDR3 loop is CASSVFEGGTRETQYF. Written as DNA, the CDR3 is TGTGCCAGCAGCGTCTTCGAGGGGGGGACGAGGGAGACCCAGTACTTC.

This clone was seen only once. The rearrangement links TRBV30 to TRBJ1-4; 9 bases fit TRBD1. Germline trimming cut 1 base from V and 7 bases from J; bases unmatched to any gene: 4. The CDR3 runs to 14 residues. Germline V lookup: CDR1 GTSNPN, CDR2 SVGIG (reference sequence). The CDR3 DNA reads as TGTGCCTGGAGTGGGGACAGGGTCTCTGAAAAACTGTTTTTT. Protein product: CAWSGDRVSEKLFF.

This clone was seen only once. The chain has TRBV6-5 and TRBJ2-7, with 9 bases identical to TRBD1. There are 15 residues in the CDR3. V dropped 10 bases and J dropped 3; count of bases not matched to a gene: 13. From germline, CDR1 is MNHEY and CDR2 SVGAGI. For the CDR3, the DNA is TGTGCCACCGTGTCCCCGGGACAGGGATACTACGAGCAGTACTTC. Translated: CATVSPGQGYYEQYF.

The chain couples TRBV4-3 to TRBJ1-1, with TRBD1 matching 8 bases. This CDR3 region has 16 residues. Germline V gene sequence: CDR1 LGHNA, CDR2 YSLEER. Unmatched junction bases numbered 13, after V lost 0 bases and J lost 10 bases. This chain's CDR3 is CASSQDPQGAPETAFF. CDR3 nucleotide sequence: TGCGCCAGCAGCCAAGATCCCCAGGGGGCCCCTGAGACAGCTTTCTTT.

The rearrangement joins TRBV6-1 to TRBJ1-5; TRBD1 agrees at 8 bases. From germline, CDR1 is MNHNS and CDR2 SASEGT. The V segment lost 4 bases and the J segment 4 bases; nucleotides outside the gene matches: 3. The CDR3 is made up of 14 amino acids. The CDR3: CASSGTGWNQPQHF. DNA of the CDR3: TGTGCCAGCAGTGGGACAGGGTGGAATCAGCCCCAGCATTTT.

The chain joins TRBV6-5 to TRBJ1-5; D might be TRBD1 (5 bases). The germline V gene has CDR1 MNHEY and CDR2 SVGAGI. With 7 bases removed from V and 6 bases from J, the gap between germline ends came to 13 bases. This CDR3 is built from 13 residues. The CDR3, as DNA: TGTGCCAGCACCGCCAGGGAGGGTCAGCCCCAGCATTTT. It codes for CASTAREGQPQHF.

The chain uses TRBV5-1 and TRBJ2-7, with D possibly being TRBD1 (7 bases). The V end was cut by 4 bases, the J end by 5 bases, with 22 bases between. Per the germline V gene, CDR1 is SGHRS and CDR2 is YFSETQ. The CDR3 is 16 residues long. CDR3 DNA sequence: TGCGCCAGCAGCGGCGGAGGGACAGTAATAATCAACGAGCAGTACTTC. Its translation: CASSGGGTVIINEQYF.

The chain links TRBV18 to TRBJ2-2, with unresolved D. Looked up from germline, CDR1 is KGHSH and CDR2 is LQKENI. V gave up 3 bases and J gave up 4 bases, with 3 bases separating them. This CDR3 is built from 12 residues. CDR3 loop: CASSPLTGELFF. In nucleotides, the CDR3 is TGTGCCAGCTCACCTCTCACCGGGGAGCTGTTTTTT.

V is TRBV5-6 and J is TRBJ2-5; possible D gene TRBD1, 5 bases. With 4 bases removed from V and 0 bases from J, the gap between germline ends came to 16 bases. The length of the CDR3 is 16 residues. The V gene's germline CDR1 is SGHDT and CDR2 YYEEEE. CDR3 amino acids: CASSRSLMTDQETQYF. The CDR3 DNA is TGTGCCAGCAGCCGTTCCCTCATGACAGACCAAGAGACCCAGTACTTC.

This clone was recorded once. This chain links TRBV27 with TRBJ2-3; D is unclear. Germline CDR1 and CDR2: MNHEY and SMNVEV (reference sequence). This CDR3 has 15 amino acids. Trimming took 2 bases from V and 2 from J, leaving 11 bases between them. As DNA, the CDR3 is TGTGCCAGCAGTTTAAGGAGCCGAACCACAGATACGCAGTATTTT. Protein: CASSLRSRTTDTQYF.

V and J are TRBV4-1 and TRBJ2-3, with unresolved D. The V end lost 3 bases, the J end lost 8 bases, and 3 bases lay between the germline ends. Germline CDR1 MGHRA, CDR2 YSYEKL. The CDR3 totals 10 residues. The CDR3 here is CASSHGTQYF. The CDR3, as DNA: TGCGCCAGCAGCCACGGTACGCAGTATTTT.

The rearrangement uses TRBV7-9 and TRBJ2-1, with 7 nucleotides matching TRBD2. The CDR3 length is 15 residues. The J segment lost 8 bases and the V segment lost 1 base, leaving 8 bases of the junction unmatched. Germline V gives CDR1 SEHNR, CDR2 FQNEAQ (reference sequence). CDR3 sequence reads: CASSLGAGYSDEQFF. The CDR3 nucleotides read TGTGCCAGCAGCTTAGGAGCGGGGTATAGCGATGAGCAGTTCTTC.

The J gene is TRBJ1-1, the V gene TRBV30, with D tentatively TRBD1 (5 bases). Per the germline V gene, CDR1 is GTSNPN and CDR2 is SVGIG (reference sequence). The CDR3 extends over 9 amino acids. The CDR3 is CAGGAEAFF. DNA for the CDR3: TGTGCGGGGGGGGCTGAAGCTTTCTTT.

V and J are TRBV19 and TRBJ2-3; possibly TRBD2 for D (6 bases). V lost 4 bases to trimming and J lost 2 bases, with 10 bases between them. Germline lookup yields CDR1 LNHDA and CDR2 SQIVND (reference sequence). The CDR3 totals 14 residues. Here the CDR3 DNA reads TGTGCCAGTAGTACCGCGGGGAACACAGATACGCAGTATTTT. Translation gives CASSTAGNTDTQYF.

Turning to this clone: Other DNA sequences from this sample encode an identical CDR3 as well. The chain joins TRBV10-2 to TRBJ2-1; 7 positions agree with TRBD2. The V gene end was trimmed by 4 bases and the J gene end by 7 bases; junction bases not matched to a gene: 1. Germline V CDR1 and CDR2: WSHSY, SAAADI. The CDR3 sequence is 12 residues long. CDR3 in amino acids: CASSVGGNEQFF. For the CDR3, the DNA is TGCGCCAGCAGTGTGGGAGGGAATGAGCAGTTCTTC.

The rearrangement uses TRBV7-2 and TRBJ1-6, with a tentative D call TRBD1 (6 bases). The length of the CDR3 is 14 residues. The germline CDR1 and CDR2 sequences are SGHTA and FQGNSA. V was trimmed by 7 bases and J by 7 bases, leaving 14 bases between them. The CDR3 sequence: CASNLQGQNSPLHF. The DNA of the CDR3 is TGTGCCAGCAACCTGCAGGGGCAAAATTCACCCCTCCACTTT.

The chain is built from TRBV7-6 and TRBJ1-2; D might be TRBD1 (6 bases). CDR3 length: 14 residues. V shed 0 bases and J shed 4 bases, with 9 bases lying between them. Germline lookup yields CDR1 SGHVS and CDR2 FNYEAQ. The CDR3 bases are TGTGCCAGCAGCTTAGCCCAGGGGCCCTATGGCTACACCTTC. Residues: CASSLAQGPYGYTF.